A selection of T cell receptor beta chains follows, all from one sample in a study of blood T cell repertoires in COVID-19. Sequenced by immunoSEQ multiplex PCR; TCRdb stores in-frame clones only, minus some. The data show tens of thousands of clones, around 80% seen once. The sequenced material came from peripheral blood. These receptors were taken from a man aged 25-45 years with COVID-19, enrolled during active disease. CDR3s include the opening cysteine and the closing phenylalanine or tryptophan. The D gene is left open where the match is weak. Not every row has a clone size; where given, it reads once, few, many or a size class.

V	length	D	size	J	CDR3	DNA
TRBV19	15	.	.	TRBJ2-7	CASSHTGNPEYEQYF	TGTGCCAGTAGCCACACAGGGAATCCAGAATACGAGCAGTACTTC
TRBV30	15	.	.	TRBJ2-2	CAWSAWTENTGELFF	TGTGCCTGGAGTGCGTGGACAGAGAACACCGGGGAGCTGTTTTTT
TRBV4-3	15	.	.	TRBJ1-2	CASSPSGSTNYGYTF	TGCGCCAGCAGCCCTAGTGGGAGCACTAACTATGGCTACACCTTC
TRBV5-5	16	TRBD1	.	TRBJ2-5	CASSFLPGQGQETQYF	TGTGCCAGCAGCTTTCTTCCGGGACAGGGGCAAGAGACCCAGTACTTC
TRBV7-3	16	TRBD2	.	TRBJ2-3	CASSSGLAGPTDTQYF	TGTGCCAGCAGCTCGGGACTAGCGGGTCCGACAGATACGCAGTATTTT
TRBV19	14	TRBD1	.	TRBJ2-2	CASSRQGALGELFF	TGTGCCAGTAGTAGACAGGGAGCTCTCGGGGAGCTGTTTTTT
TRBV30	14	.	.	TRBJ2-7	CAWSVTDSSYEQYF	TGTGCCTGGAGCGTGACAGATAGCTCCTACGAGCAGTACTTC
TRBV29-1	14	TRBD2	.	TRBJ2-5	CSHGGGPPEETQYF	TGCAGCCACGGGGGGGGGCCCCCCGAAGAGACCCAGTACTTC
TRBV28	16	.	.	TRBJ2-7	CASSFPLTGTSYEQYF	TGTGCCAGCAGTTTCCCATTGACAGGGACTTCCTACGAGCAGTACTTC
TRBV5-4	13	.	.	TRBJ1-1	CASSAGPLTAAFF	TGTGCCAGCAGCGCGGGACCTTTGACGGCCGCTTTCTTT
TRBV6-5	11	.	.	TRBJ2-7	CASSLSHEQYF	TGTGCCAGCAGCCTGAGTCACGAGCAGTACTTC
TRBV6-1	15	.	.	TRBJ1-2	CASSDPGGEDYGYTF	TGTGCCAGCAGTGATCCCGGGGGAGAGGACTATGGCTACACCTTC
TRBV7-6	17	.	.	TRBJ1-2	CASSSGFYRSLRVGYTF	TGTGCCAGCAGCTCAGGATTCTACAGGAGCCTTAGAGTGGGCTACACCTTC
TRBV2	13	TRBD1	.	TRBJ2-2	CASSGQGAGELFF	TGTGCCAGCAGCGGACAGGGCGCCGGGGAGCTGTTTTTT
TRBV2	15	.	.	TRBJ2-3	CASSTSSSTRYAEYF	TGTGCCAGCAGTACTAGCAGCTCGACCAGATACGCGGAGTATTTT
TRBV28	12	.	.	TRBJ2-2	CASSLLSGELFF	TGTGCCAGCAGTTTATTGTCTGGGGAGCTGTTTTTT
TRBV5-4	15	TRBD1	.	TRBJ1-1	CASSDYRGGGAEAFF	TGTGCCAGCAGCGACTACAGGGGTGGTGGCGCTGAAGCTTTCTTT
TRBV6-2/TRBV6-3	17	TRBD1	.	TRBJ2-2	CASSYTRATGRTGELFF	TGTGCCAGCAGTTACACTAGGGCGACAGGGCGCACCGGGGAGCTGTTTTTT
TRBV7-2	15	TRBD2	.	TRBJ2-1	CASSPGLAGANEQFF	TGTGCCAGCAGCCCGGGACTAGCGGGAGCGAATGAGCAGTTCTTC
TRBV7-9	12	.	.	TRBJ1-6	CASSSSGLPLHF	TGTGCCAGCAGCTCATCAGGGCTACCCCTCCACTTT
TRBV27	16	TRBD1	few	TRBJ1-1	CASRRDRDSMNTEAFF	TGTGCCAGCAGGCGAGACAGGGACTCAATGAACACTGAAGCTTTCTTT
TRBV14	14	TRBD1	.	TRBJ2-7	CASSQGQGGYEQYF	TGTGCCAGCAGTCAAGGACAGGGGGGTTACGAGCAGTACTTC
TRBV14	15	TRBD1	few	TRBJ2-1	CASRPTGSVYNEQFF	TGTGCCAGCAGACCGACAGGGTCGGTCTACAATGAGCAGTTCTTC
TRBV9	14	TRBD1	.	TRBJ1-2	CASSPGGAYYGYTF	TGTGCCAGCAGCCCAGGGGGCGCTTACTATGGCTACACCTTC